This TCR beta chain was recovered during a study of blood T cell repertoires in COVID-19. The length of the CDR3 is 13 residues. With V trimmed by 4 bases and J by 4 bases, 1 base remained unmatched. Germline loops: CDR1 SGHTA, CDR2 FQGTGA. Sequenced by immunoSEQ multiplex PCR; TCRdb stores in-frame clones only, minus some. The sample yields roughly 270,000 clones, around 84% seen once. The chain joins TRBV7-3 to TRBJ2-3; 8 nucleotides line up with TRBD2. The origin of this receptor is a man between 40 and 49 years old who had been exposed to COVID-19. The sample taken for sequencing was PBMCs or T cells enriched from blood (not recorded which). For the CDR3, the DNA is TGTGCCAGCAGCTCACTAGCGGCAGATACGCAGTATTTT. Protein sequence: CASSSLAADTQYF.